The 29 T cell receptor beta chains given below trace back to one sample, sequenced in a study of blood T cells in healthy people across ages. It was with a sample-barcoded 5' primer and a J-beta primer mix that a second PCR of about 6 to 12 cycles was run. MiXCR was run by TCRdb on the 5' RACE reads, yielding one entry per CDR3 protein. The table lists approximately 2,000,000 distinct CDR3 sequences, roughly 43% of them singletons. The sequenced sample was blood. The receptors were gathered from a human donor in good health.

This chain connects TRBV28 to TRBJ2-3; D is possibly TRBD1 (5 bases). The CDR3 covers 15 residues. Trimming cost V 2 bases and J 3 bases, with 12 bases left between them. Germline V gene lookup returns CDR1 MDHEN and CDR2 SYDVKM. This CDR3 is CASSLPGIRTDTQYF. DNA of the CDR3: TGTGCCAGCAGTTTACCAGGGATCCGTACAGATACGCAGTATTTT.

The sample holds a few counts of this clonotype. J is TRBJ2-3 and V is TRBV29-1; the D is unclear. The germline V gene encodes CDR1 SQVTM and CDR2 ANQGSEA. This CDR3 spans 13 amino acids. The ends were cut back, 2 bases at V and 0 bases at J, with 6 bases in the middle. CDR3 protein: CSVERDSTDTQYF. The CDR3 DNA reads TGCAGCGTTGAAAGAGACAGCACAGATACGCAGTATTTT.

This clonotype was counted a few times. CDR3 residues: CASVEGRMVYGYTF. CDR3 coding DNA: TGTGCCAGCGTCGAAGGCAGGATGGTCTATGGCTACACCTTC. J is TRBJ1-2 and V is TRBV12-3 or TRBV12-4; D gene uncertain. The ends were cut back, 8 bases at V and 4 bases at J, with 17 bases in the middle. The CDR3 consists of 14 residues.

A few counts support this clonotype. The V and J genes are TRBV15 and TRBJ2-6; 9 bases fit TRBD1. The CDR3 length is 19 residues. Trimming took 5 bases from V and 1 from J; bases not matched to a gene: 12. The germline gives CDR1 LNHNV, CDR2 YYDKDF (reference sequence). The CDR3 reads CATSGTFTGGVSGANVLTF. The CDR3 region has the DNA TGTGCCACCAGCGGAACATTTACAGGGGGCGTTTCTGGGGCCAACGTCCTGACTTTC.

V and J are TRBV6-2 or TRBV6-3 and TRBJ2-3; D possibly corresponds to TRBD1 (6 bases). The CDR3 runs to 15 residues. V lost 4 bases and J 3 bases, leaving 14 bases between the germline ends. Germline V gene lookup returns CDR1 MNHEY and CDR2 SVGEGT. The CDR3 DNA reads as TGTGCCAGCAGTTTAATGGGGGCCAGGACAGATACGCAGTATTTT. This translates into CASSLMGARTDTQYF.

The chain joins TRBV5-1 to TRBJ2-3, with D tentatively TRBD1 (5 bases). Germline CDR1 and CDR2: SGHRS and YFSETQ. The CDR3 runs 16 residues. The ends were cut back, 2 bases at V and 5 bases at J, with 18 bases in the middle. For the CDR3, the DNA is TGCGCCAGCAGCTTCTTCACAGGCACGACCTTAGATACGCAGTATTTT. This codes for CASSFFTGTTLDTQYF.

This clonotype was observed a handful of times. This chain joins TRBV24-1 and TRBJ2-7; TRBD1 is a possible D gene (5 bases). CDR1 is KGHDR and CDR2 is SFDVKD in the germline V gene. The V and J ends lost 3 bases and 1 base respectively, with 12 bases between them. The CDR3 has 15 residues. The CDR3 sequence is CATSDPTSGSYEQYF. In nucleotides, the CDR3 is TGTGCCACCAGTGATCCAACTTCAGGGTCCTACGAGCAGTACTTC.

Only a few counts were recorded for this clonotype. The gene calls are TRBV29-1 and TRBJ2-3, with 10 positions matching TRBD2. Per germline, CDR1 SQVTM and CDR2 ANQGSEA. This CDR3 has 15 residues. Trimming removed 0 bases from V and 4 bases from J; junction bases left unmatched: 4. The CDR3 sequence: CSVEDLAGVADTQYF. The CDR3 nucleotides are TGCAGCGTTGAAGATCTAGCGGGGGTTGCAGATACGCAGTATTTT.

V usage is TRBV7-9 and J usage is TRBJ2-5; possibly TRBD1 for D (5 bases). This CDR3 comprises 16 residues. V dropped 5 bases and J dropped 2 bases, with 18 bases sitting between them. The germline gives CDR1 SEHNR, CDR2 FQNEAQ (reference sequence). CDR3 sequence reads: CASSDDRQIAQETQYF. The CDR3 DNA is TGTGCCAGCAGCGACGATAGACAGATCGCGCAAGAGACCCAGTACTTC.

V gene TRBV20-1 combines with J gene TRBJ2-6; the D gene is possibly TRBD2 (5 bases). The CDR3 runs to 14 residues. Germline CDR1 reads DFQATT; CDR2 reads SNEGSKA (reference sequence). V gave up 2 bases and J gave up 2 bases, with 7 bases separating them. The CDR3 nucleotides are TGCAGTGCTAGACTAGCCCCTGGGGCCAACGTCCTGACTTTC. Protein product: CSARLAPGANVLTF.

This chain uses TRBV7-9 with TRBJ2-7; D may be TRBD1 or TRBD2 (5 bases each). This CDR3 comprises 14 residues. Trimming shortened V by 5 bases and J by 3 bases, and 14 bases separated the two germline ends. CDR1 and CDR2 (germline): SEHNR, FQNEAQ (reference sequence). The CDR3 DNA is TGTGCCAGCAGCCAAAGCCGGGGCTACTACGAGCAGTACTTC. Its translation is CASSQSRGYYEQYF.

The chain couples TRBV28 to TRBJ2-5; 8 bases map to TRBD1. Germline loops: CDR1 MDHEN, CDR2 SYDVKM. The CDR3 totals 15 residues. Germline trimming cut 4 bases from V and 4 bases from J; bases unmatched to any gene: 8. CDR3 bases: TGTGCCAGCAGTTCACACGGACAGGGAGGAGAGACCCAGTACTTC. Its translation: CASSSHGQGGETQYF.

On this clonotype itself: A much larger clone is a single base away; this may be a read error. This chain uses TRBV7-2 with TRBJ1-1; 8 bases are a match to TRBD1. CDR1 and CDR2 from the germline V gene are SGHTA and FQGNSA. The CDR3 is made up of 15 amino acids. CDR3 residues: CAISFQTTGGSEAFF. The DNA of the CDR3 is TGTGCCATCAGCTTCCAAACTACAGGGGGGTCTGAAGCTTTCTTT.

V usage is TRBV12-3 or TRBV12-4 and J usage is TRBJ1-5; TRBD1 might be the D (6 bases). V lost 3 bases to trimming and J lost 0 bases, with 9 bases between them. CDR3 length: 15 amino acids. The chain's CDR3 is CASSLAGVSNQPQHF. CDR3 DNA sequence: TGTGCCAGCAGTTTGGCAGGGGTTAGCAATCAGCCCCAGCATTTT.

This chain connects TRBV5-1 to TRBJ2-1, with D unclear. The V gene's germline CDR1 is SGHRS and CDR2 YFSETQ. The V end lost 4 bases, the J end lost 6 bases, and 14 bases lay between the germline ends. This CDR3 is built from 14 residues. The CDR3 bases are TGCGCCAGCAGCCAGTACGGCCGAGGCAATGAGCAGTTCTTC. This encodes CASSQYGRGNEQFF.

The rearrangement uses TRBV5-1 and TRBJ2-1; 10 nucleotides match TRBD1. J lost 15 bases, V lost 1 base, and 7 bases had no gene match. Germline loops: CDR1 SGHRS, CDR2 YFSETQ. CDR3 size: 13 residues. CDR3 coding DNA: TGCGCCAGCAGCTTGTCGGGACAGGGGTTAGGGTTCTTC. Its protein product is CASSLSGQGLGFF.

The chain carries TRBV7-9 and TRBJ1-6; 7 bases fit TRBD1. Germline V gene sequence: CDR1 SEHNR, CDR2 FQNEAQ (reference sequence). This CDR3 spans 15 amino acids. V trimming: 3 bases; J trimming: 6 bases; junction bases outside the gene matches: 5. As DNA, the CDR3 is TGTGCCAGCAGCTTTCACAGGGGTGCTAATTCACCCCTCCACTTT. This encodes CASSFHRGANSPLHF.

The V and J genes are TRBV6-2 or TRBV6-3 and TRBJ2-1; D is uncertain. Germline V gene sequence: CDR1 MNHEY, CDR2 SVGEGT. This CDR3 has 11 residues. V was cut by 3 bases and J by 13 bases, with 10 bases left in between. This chain's CDR3 is CASSYITDQFF. CDR3 sequence (DNA): TGTGCCAGCAGTTATATAACCGACCAGTTCTTC.

This clonotype showed up just a few times. This chain uses TRBV5-6 with TRBJ2-7; 8 bases are shared with TRBD1. The J call is uncertain, as TRBJ2-5 better fits the DNA end. CDR3 length equals 15 residues. Germline loops: CDR1 SGHDT, CDR2 YYEEEE. The CDR3 bases are TGTGCCAGCAGCTTGGGGACAGGGAACCGAGGGACCCAGTACTTC. Its translation: CASSLGTGNRGTQYF.

This clonotype has a count of ten or more. This chain joins TRBV7-2 and TRBJ2-3; TRBD1 might be the D (5 bases). V was clipped by 3 bases and J by 6 bases, with 10 bases between them. CDR3 size: 13 residues. Germline CDR1 and CDR2: SGHTA and FQGNSA. CDR3 sequence reads: CASSLAQGDTQYF. Written as DNA, the CDR3 is TGTGCCAGCAGCTTGGCCCAGGGTGATACGCAGTATTTT. Filled out from reference TRBV7-2 and TRBJ2-3, the complete variable domain reads GAGVSQSPSNKVTEKGKDVELRCDPISGHTALYWYRQSLGQGLEFLIYFQGNSAPDKSGLPSDRFSAERTGGSVSTLTIQRTQQEDSAVYLCASSLAQGDTQYFGPGTRLTVL.

Turning to this clonotype: The junction differs from germline at one of its ends, possibly a read error. The chain joins TRBV15 to TRBJ2-7; no definite D call. The assigned J gene may be wrong: the sequence end matches TRBJ2-5 better. The germline gives CDR1 LNHNV, CDR2 YYDKDF (reference sequence). The CDR3 sequence is 15 residues long. The CDR3 loop reads CTTSRDPGSPETQYF. CDR3 sequence (DNA): TGTACCACCAGCAGAGATCCCGGCTCCCCCGAGACCCAGTACTTC.

In its sample, this clonotype was seen a few times. V is TRBV4-1 and J is TRBJ2-4, with TRBD1 matching 7 bases. This CDR3 has 14 residues. The germline gives CDR1 MGHRA, CDR2 YSYEKL. With 6 bases clipped from V and 13 bases from J, the junction kept 15 bases outside the gene matches. The CDR3 loop is CASSPSPGTDEQYF. The CDR3 nucleotides read TGCGCCAGCAGTCCCTCCCCGGGGACAGATGAGCAGTACTTC.

CDR3 region: CASSLTLLSYEQYF. CDR3 nucleotides: TGTGCCAGCAGTTTGACACTTCTTTCTTACGAGCAGTACTTC. The rearrangement uses TRBV7-8 and TRBJ2-7, with D unclear. The germline V and J ends were trimmed by 6 bases and 4 bases, with 16 bases remaining between them. In germline, CDR1 is SGHVS, CDR2 FQNEAQ. This CDR3 has 14 amino acids.

This clonotype has a handful of counts. V and J are TRBV6-5 and TRBJ2-1, with 10 bases fitting TRBD2. The V and J ends lost 5 bases and 0 bases, in that order; junction bases with no gene match: 4. The CDR3 runs to 16 residues. CDR1 and CDR2 from the germline V gene are MNHEY and SVGAGI. CDR3 in DNA: TGTGCCAGCAGTCCTCTAGCGGGGGCCTCCTACAATGAGCAGTTCTTC. Protein product: CASSPLAGASYNEQFF.

The chain uses TRBV5-1 and TRBJ2-7, with TRBD1 matching over 7 bases. Germline lookup yields CDR1 SGHRS and CDR2 YFSETQ. V shed 7 bases and J 5 bases; nucleotides not matched to a gene: 12. The CDR3 is 14 amino acids. CDR3 coding DNA: TGCGCCAGCGGCGTTACAGGGGAATGGAACGAGCAGTACTTC. Translation: CASGVTGEWNEQYF.

The DNA of the CDR3 is TGCAGCGTTGACGGACAGGGGGGCTACGAGCAGTACTTC. Its protein is CSVDGQGGYEQYF. The genes are TRBV29-1 and TRBJ2-7, with TRBD1 matching over 10 bases. Germline V lookup: CDR1 SQVTM, CDR2 ANQGSEA. V dropped 3 bases and J dropped 3; count of bases not matched to a gene: 2. The CDR3 extends over 13 amino acids.

Of note for this clonotype: A junction end diverges from the germline sequence, so it may reflect a read error. The chain carries TRBV9 and TRBJ2-1; D perhaps matches TRBD1 (5 bases). The CDR3 loop spans 15 amino acids. Per germline, CDR1 SGDLS and CDR2 YYNGEE. This chain's CDR3 is CASSPNSGAYNERFF. In nucleotides, the CDR3 is TGTGCCAGCAGCCCCAACAGTGGGGCCTACAATGAGCGGTTCTTC.

Of note for this clonotype: One end of the junction fails to match germline, which may point to a read error. V is TRBV29-1 and J is TRBJ1-1; a weak D match, TRBD1 (5 bases). From germline, CDR1 is SQVTM and CDR2 ANQGSEA. This CDR3 is built from 14 residues. CDR3 amino acids: CSVVGVQESTEAFF. In nucleotides, the CDR3 is TGCAGCGTTGTAGGGGTACAAGAGAGCACTGAAGCTTTTTTT.

This clonotype has only a few counts. CDR3 nucleotide sequence: TGTGCCAGCAGTTGGGGGGCGGACAGTAGCGGCACCTTC. This sequence encodes CASSWGADSSGTF. The chain recombines TRBV7-9 with TRBJ1-2, with a weak D call TRBD1 (6 bases). Trimming shortened V by 6 bases and J by 13 bases, and 21 bases separated the two germline ends. Germline-derived CDR1 and CDR2 are SEHNR and FQNEAQ (reference sequence). The CDR3 length is 13 residues. Full variable domain (missing parts from reference TRBV7-9 and TRBJ1-2): DTGVSQNPRHKITKRGQNVTFRCDPISEHNRLYWYRQTLGQGPEFLTYFQNEAQLEKSRLLSDRFSAERPKGSFSTLEIQRTEQGDSAMYLCASSWGADSSGTFGSGTRLTVV.